In this sample, the clone carrying this TCR beta chain turned up once. This record comes from a study of T cell responses to AZD1222 COVID-19 vaccine. Per the germline V gene, CDR1 is SGHTA and CDR2 is FQGNSA. This CDR3 is 16 amino acids long. V was pared by 2 bases and J by 1 base, with 5 bases of the junction left unmatched. Sequencing used immunoSEQ multiplex PCR; TCRdb keeps in-frame clones, though not all of them. Of roughly 100,000 clones in the sample, about 85% were seen once. The sequencing used peripheral blood, collected 28 days after the second AZD1222 dose. This TCR was recovered from an adult who received the AZD1222 COVID-19 vaccine. The V and J genes are TRBV7-2 and TRBJ1-2; TRBD1 matches 9 bases. The CDR3 DNA reads TGTGCCAGCAGCTTAACACAGGGGGCAGTTAACTATGGCTACACCTTC. Its protein product is CASSLTQGAVNYGYTF.